This T cell receptor (beta chain) was recorded in a study of blood T cell repertoires in COVID-19. TCRdb's copy holds only in-frame clones and misses some; the assay was immunoSEQ multiplex PCR. This repertoire shows some 55,000 clones, approximately 90% found once; its top ten account for about 3.1%. The CDR3 is 11 amino acids. In germline, CDR1 is SNHLY, CDR2 FYNNEI. This chain links TRBV2 with TRBJ2-7; D call uncertain. The sequence was obtained from a human donor in a cohort sampled during active COVID-19. The sequenced material came from peripheral blood. The CDR3 sequence: CASSESTWSGV. The CDR3 region has the DNA TGTGCCAGCAGTGAATCAACGTGGTCGGGCGTC.